This T cell receptor beta chain was sequenced in a study of pediatric ulcerative colitis. Study findings and constraints: Blood-rectal clonal overlap within each person was significantly higher in ulcerative colitis patients than controls. Rectal pinch biopsies may have included blood-derived T cells, especially in patients with overt colitis.

One to two pinch biopsies were taken from the rectum during colonoscopy. Controls had normal endoscopy and no IBD diagnosis within a year. Regarding this clone: Its antigen remains unknown.

Trimming removed 3 bases from V and 2 bases from J; junction bases left unmatched: 4. In germline, CDR1 is LNHDA, CDR2 SQIVND (reference sequence). CDR3 size: 16 residues. Up to 500,000 reads were sequenced per sample. Assay: immunoSEQ multiplex PCR; the TCRdb copy retains only in-frame clones and omits some. The sample contains 10,000 to 12,000 clones, roughly four fifths of which appear only once. The sequencing input was gut tissue. The origin of this receptor is a girl aged 10-17 years who was a control in a study of pediatric ulcerative colitis. The V and J genes are TRBV19 and TRBJ2-7; 13 nucleotides agree with TRBD2. CDR3 coding DNA: TGTGCCAGTAGTATCGGGACTAGCGGGACACCCTACGAGCAGTACTTC. It translates to CASSIGTSGTPYEQYF.